This T cell receptor beta chain was sequenced during a study of T cell responses to AZD1222 COVID-19 vaccine. Study-wide results and limits: White British people made up most donors, females outnumbered males, and clonal diversity was possibly underestimated. Rises in breadth and depth of Spike-specific TCRs came after two AZD1222 doses.

In the case of this clone: The antigen is unknown.

Germline CDR1 reads MNHEY; CDR2 reads SVGAGI. The CDR3 loop spans 12 amino acids. Unmatched junction bases numbered 7, after V lost 7 bases and J lost 8 bases. Profiling relied on immunoSEQ multiplex PCR, and the TCRdb table lists in-frame clones only, not all of them. The sample lists fewer than 200,000 clones, almost 95% occurring once. This TCR was sampled from an adult in good health. The chain couples TRBV6-5 to TRBJ1-2; 7 bases fit TRBD1. The source material was peripheral blood, sampled on day 0 of AZD1222 vaccination. CDR3 nucleotides: TGTGCCAGCACGGAGGGGGCTAGAGGCTACACCTTC. Its protein is CASTEGARGYTF.